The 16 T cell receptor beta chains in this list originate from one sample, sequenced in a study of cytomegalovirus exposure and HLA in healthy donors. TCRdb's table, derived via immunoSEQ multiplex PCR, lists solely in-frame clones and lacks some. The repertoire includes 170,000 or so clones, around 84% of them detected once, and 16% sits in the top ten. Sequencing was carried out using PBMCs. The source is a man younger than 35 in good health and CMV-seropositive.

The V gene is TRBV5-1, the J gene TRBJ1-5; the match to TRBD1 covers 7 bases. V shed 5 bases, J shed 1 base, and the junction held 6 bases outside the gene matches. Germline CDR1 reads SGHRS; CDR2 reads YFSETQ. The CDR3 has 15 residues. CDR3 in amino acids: CASSWAGGSNQPQHF. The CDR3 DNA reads TGCGCCAGCAGTTGGGCAGGGGGGAGCAATCAGCCCCAGCATTTT.

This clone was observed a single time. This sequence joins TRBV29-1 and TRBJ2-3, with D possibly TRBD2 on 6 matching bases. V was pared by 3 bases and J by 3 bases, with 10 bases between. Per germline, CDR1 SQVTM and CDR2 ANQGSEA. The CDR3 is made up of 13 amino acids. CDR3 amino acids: CSVEEGGTDTQYF. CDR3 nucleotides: TGCAGCGTTGAGGAGGGTGGGACAGATACGCAGTATTTT.

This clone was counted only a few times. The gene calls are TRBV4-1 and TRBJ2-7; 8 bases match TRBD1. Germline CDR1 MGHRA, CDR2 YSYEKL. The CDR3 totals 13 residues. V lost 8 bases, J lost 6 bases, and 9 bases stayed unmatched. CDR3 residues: CASASDRGGEQYF. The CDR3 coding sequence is TGCGCCAGCGCCTCAGACAGGGGAGGCGAGCAGTACTTC.

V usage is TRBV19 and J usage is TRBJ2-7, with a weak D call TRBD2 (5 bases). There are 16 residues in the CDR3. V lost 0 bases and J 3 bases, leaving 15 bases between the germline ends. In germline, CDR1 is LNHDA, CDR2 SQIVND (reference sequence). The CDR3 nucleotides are TGTGCCAGTAGTATAGATAGGAGGACTGGAGTCTACGAGCAGTACTTC. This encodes CASSIDRRTGVYEQYF.

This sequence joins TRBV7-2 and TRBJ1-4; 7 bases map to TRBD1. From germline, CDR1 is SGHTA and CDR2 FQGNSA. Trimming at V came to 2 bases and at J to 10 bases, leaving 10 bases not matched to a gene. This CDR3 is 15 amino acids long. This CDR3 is CASSLWDRQGGKLFF. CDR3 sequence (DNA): TGTGCCAGCAGCTTATGGGATAGACAGGGTGGAAAACTGTTTTTT. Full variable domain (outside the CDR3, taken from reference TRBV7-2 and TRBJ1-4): GAGVSQSPSNKVTEKGKDVELRCDPISGHTALYWYRQSLGQGLEFLIYFQGNSAPDKSGLPSDRFSAERTGGSVSTLTIQRTQQEDSAVYLCASSLWDRQGGKLFFGSGTQLSVL.

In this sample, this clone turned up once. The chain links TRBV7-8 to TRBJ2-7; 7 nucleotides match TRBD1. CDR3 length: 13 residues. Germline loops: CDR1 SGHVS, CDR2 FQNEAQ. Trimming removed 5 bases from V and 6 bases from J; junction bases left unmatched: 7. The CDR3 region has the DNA TGTGCCAGCAGCACCGGACAGGTGGCCGAGCAGTACTTC. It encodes CASSTGQVAEQYF. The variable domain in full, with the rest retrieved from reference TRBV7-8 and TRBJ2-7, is GAGVSQSPRYKVAKRGQDVALRCDPISGHVSLFWYQQALGQGPEFLTYFQNEAQLDKSGLPSDRFFAERPEGSVSTLKIQRTQQEDSAVYLCASSTGQVAEQYFGPGTRLTVT.

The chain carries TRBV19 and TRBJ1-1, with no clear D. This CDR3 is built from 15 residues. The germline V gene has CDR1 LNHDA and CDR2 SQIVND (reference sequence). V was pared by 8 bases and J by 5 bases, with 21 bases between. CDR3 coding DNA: TGTGCCAGTCGACCGGGGTCCCTGAGAGAAACTGAAGCTTTCTTT. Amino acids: CASRPGSLRETEAFF. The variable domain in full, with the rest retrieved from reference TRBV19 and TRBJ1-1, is DGGITQSPKYLFRKEGQNVTLSCEQNLNHDAMYWYRQDPGQGLRLIYYSQIVNDFQKGDIAEGYSVSREKKESFPLTVTSAQKNPTAFYLCASRPGSLRETEAFFGQGTRLTVV.

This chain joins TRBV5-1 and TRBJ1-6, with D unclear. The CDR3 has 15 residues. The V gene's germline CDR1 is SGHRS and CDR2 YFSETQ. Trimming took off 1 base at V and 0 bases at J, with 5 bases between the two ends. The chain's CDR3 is CASSLKSSYNSPLHF. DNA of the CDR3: TGCGCCAGCAGCTTGAAGAGCTCCTATAATTCACCCCTCCACTTT.

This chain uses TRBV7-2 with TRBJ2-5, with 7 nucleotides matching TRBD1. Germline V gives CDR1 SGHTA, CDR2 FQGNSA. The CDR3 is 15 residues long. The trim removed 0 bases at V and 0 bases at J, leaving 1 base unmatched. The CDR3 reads CASSLAGTDQETQYF. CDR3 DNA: TGTGCCAGCAGCTTAGCAGGGACAGACCAAGAGACCCAGTACTTC.

Here the CDR3 DNA reads TGTGCCAGCAGTGACCGGTCGAAATATTTT. Translation gives CASSDRSKYF. The chain joins TRBV2 to TRBJ2-3; D is ambiguous. V was pared by 3 bases and J by 15 bases, with 10 bases between. Germline-derived CDR1 and CDR2 are SNHLY and FYNNEI. The CDR3 is made up of 10 amino acids.

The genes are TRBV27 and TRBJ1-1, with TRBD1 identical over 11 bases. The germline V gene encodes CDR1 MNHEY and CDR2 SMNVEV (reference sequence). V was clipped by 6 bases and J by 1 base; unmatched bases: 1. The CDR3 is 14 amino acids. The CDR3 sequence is CASRGTGGNTEAFF. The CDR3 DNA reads TGTGCCAGCAGAGGGACAGGGGGGAACACTGAAGCTTTCTTT.

The chain's CDR3 is CASSPRQQVIRTEAFF. The CDR3 DNA reads TGTGCCAGTAGTCCCCGCCAACAGGTTATCCGGACTGAAGCTTTCTTT. V and J are TRBV19 and TRBJ1-1; TRBD1 might be the D (5 bases). V was pared by 5 bases and J by 5 bases, with 21 bases between. The germline gives CDR1 LNHDA, CDR2 SQIVND (reference sequence). This CDR3 contains 16 residues.

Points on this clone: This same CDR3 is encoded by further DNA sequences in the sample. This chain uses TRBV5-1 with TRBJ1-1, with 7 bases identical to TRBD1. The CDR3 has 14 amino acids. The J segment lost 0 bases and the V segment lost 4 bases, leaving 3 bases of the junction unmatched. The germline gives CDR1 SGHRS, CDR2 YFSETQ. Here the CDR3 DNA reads TGCGCCAGCAGCCTGACAGGGTTGAACACTGAAGCTTTCTTT. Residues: CASSLTGLNTEAFF. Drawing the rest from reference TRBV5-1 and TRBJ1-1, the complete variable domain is KAGVTQTPRYLIKTRGQQVTLSCSPISGHRSVSWYQQTPGQGLQFLFEYFSETQRNKGNFPGRFSGRQFSNSRSEMNVSTLELGDSALYLCASSLTGLNTEAFFGQGTRLTVV.

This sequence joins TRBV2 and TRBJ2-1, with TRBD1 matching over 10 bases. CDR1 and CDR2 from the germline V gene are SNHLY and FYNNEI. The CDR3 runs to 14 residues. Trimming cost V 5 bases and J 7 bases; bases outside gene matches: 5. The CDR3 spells CASSWTGGKNEQFF. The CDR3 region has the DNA TGTGCCAGCAGTTGGACAGGGGGAAAGAATGAGCAGTTCTTC.

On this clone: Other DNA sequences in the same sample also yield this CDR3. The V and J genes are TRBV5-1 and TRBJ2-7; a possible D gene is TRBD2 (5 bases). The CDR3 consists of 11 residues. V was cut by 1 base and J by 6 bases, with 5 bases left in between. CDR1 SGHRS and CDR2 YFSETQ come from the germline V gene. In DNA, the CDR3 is TGCGCCAGCAGCTTGAGCGGCGAGCAGTACTTC. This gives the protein CASSLSGEQYF.

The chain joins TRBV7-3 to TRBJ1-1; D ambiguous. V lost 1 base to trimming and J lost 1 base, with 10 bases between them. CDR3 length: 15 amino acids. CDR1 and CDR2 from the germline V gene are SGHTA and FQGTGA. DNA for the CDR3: TGTGCCAGCAGCTTAAATCCGGGAAAGAACACTGAAGCTTTCTTT. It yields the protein CASSLNPGKNTEAFF.